The clone carrying this TCR beta chain came up a few times. Its antigen is not identified. The sample originates from a study of T cells after yellow fever vaccination. Using its own MiXCR run on the 5' RACE reads, TCRdb lists one record per CDR3 protein. The repertoire includes 300,000 or so distinct CDR3 sequences, around 8.1% of them detected once, and 17% sits in the top ten. Overall study results and limits: CD4 and CD8 compartments shared a small share of clonotypes, likely from convergent recombination. Detected again after the booster were most primary-vaccination clones, at approximately 96% CD4 and about 89% CD8.

This TCR derives from a man between 18 and 35 years old who received the YFV17D yellow fever vaccine. The sequencing used PBMCs, collected roughly 45 days after the first yellow fever vaccination.

The chain's CDR3 is CASSQLTSSYNEQFF. CDR3 nucleotides: TGCGCCAGCAGCCAACTCACAAGCTCCTACAATGAGCAGTTCTTC. V is TRBV4-3 and J is TRBJ2-1; D is unresolved. Germline values: CDR1 LGHNA, CDR2 YSLEER. V was clipped by 2 bases and J by 0 bases, with 8 bases between them. The CDR3 sequence is 15 residues long.